The 21 T cell receptor beta chains below come from one sample, sequenced in a study of cytomegalovirus exposure and HLA in healthy donors. 13 Jbeta primers and 60 Vbeta primers were used for the PCR. Clones were sequenced by immunoSEQ multiplex PCR, and TCRdb holds only the in-frame ones, with some missing. The sample lists fewer than 70,000 clones, approximately 68% occurring once. Sequenced material: PBMCs. Receptors were obtained from a woman aged 25 to 39 in good health and CMV-seronegative.

This chain links TRBV5-4 with TRBJ1-5, with D perhaps TRBD1 (5 bases). CDR1 SGHNT and CDR2 YYREEE come from the germline V gene (reference sequence). Between the trimmed V and J ends, which lost 1 base and 3 bases, there was a span of 8 bases. CDR3 length equals 14 residues. Here the CDR3 reads CASSLKGYNQPQHF. The CDR3 DNA follows: TGTGCCAGCAGCTTGAAGGGGTACAATCAGCCCCAGCATTTT.

V usage is TRBV15 and J usage is TRBJ2-7, with 8 nucleotides matching TRBD2. This CDR3 is 14 amino acids long. J was trimmed by 3 bases and V by 3 bases; bases with no gene match: 4. The germline V gene has CDR1 LNHNV and CDR2 YYDKDF (reference sequence). The CDR3 sequence: CATSREGLVYEQYF. The CDR3 DNA reads as TGTGCCACCAGCAGGGAGGGACTAGTCTACGAGCAGTACTTC.

The V call is TRBV6-1, the J call TRBJ2-7, with 9 positions matching TRBD1. Germline values: CDR1 MNHNS, CDR2 SASEGT. The CDR3 has 15 amino acids. The ends lost 2 bases at V and 5 bases at J; junction bases unmatched: 7. DNA for the CDR3: TGTGCCAGCAGTGAACCGGGACAGGGCGTCCACGAGCAGTACTTC. Its protein product is CASSEPGQGVHEQYF.

As regards this clone: At one boundary the junction diverges from the germline segment, which might be a read error. V usage is TRBV20-1 and J usage is TRBJ2-5, with 7 bases aligning to TRBD2. Germline CDR1 is DFQATT and CDR2 is SNEGSKA (reference sequence). The CDR3 covers 9 residues. The CDR3 DNA sequence: TGCAGTGCCGGGGACCTAGCGGACTTC. Protein sequence: CSAGDLADF.

This clone was counted a single time. The rearrangement uses TRBV5-1 and TRBJ2-3; no clear D. V shed 1 base and J shed 0 bases, with 9 bases lying between them. CDR1 and CDR2 from the germline V gene are SGHRS and YFSETQ. This CDR3 comprises 15 residues. In DNA, the CDR3 is TGCGCCAGCAGCTTGAGCACCTCTAGCACAGATACGCAGTATTTT. It is translated as CASSLSTSSTDTQYF. Full variable domain (rest looked up from reference TRBV5-1 and TRBJ2-3): KAGVTQTPRYLIKTRGQQVTLSCSPISGHRSVSWYQQTPGQGLQFLFEYFSETQRNKGNFPGRFSGRQFSNSRSEMNVSTLELGDSALYLCASSLSTSSTDTQYFGPGTRLTVL.

The gene calls are TRBV19 and TRBJ1-1; no definite D call. CDR1 is LNHDA and CDR2 is SQIVND in the germline V gene (reference sequence). This CDR3 region has 13 residues. V dropped 5 bases and J dropped 3 bases, with 10 bases sitting between them. The CDR3 loop is CASSRGRYTEAFF. CDR3 nucleotides: TGTGCCAGTAGTCGGGGTAGATACACTGAAGCTTTCTTT.

The V and J genes are TRBV6-6 and TRBJ2-3; tentative D call: TRBD1 (5 bases). Germline V gives CDR1 MNHNY, CDR2 SVGAGI (reference sequence). The CDR3 is 13 residues long. Trimming pared 8 bases from V and 2 bases from J, leaving 11 bases between. For the CDR3, the DNA is TGTGCCAGCCGAACAGGTCACACAGATACGCAGTATTTT. Its translation is CASRTGHTDTQYF.

The rearrangement joins TRBV7-6 to TRBJ2-1, with 12 bases aligning to TRBD2. J was trimmed by 4 bases and V by 4 bases; bases with no gene match: 8. The CDR3 has 17 amino acids. From germline, CDR1 is SGHVS and CDR2 FNYEAQ. CDR3 residues: CASSSTTGLAGYNEQFF. DNA for the CDR3: TGTGCCAGCAGCTCAACCACCGGACTAGCGGGGTACAATGAGCAGTTCTTC.

This clone was found many times. V is TRBV7-3 and J is TRBJ2-1; 12 bases line up with TRBD2. Germline V gives CDR1 SGHTA, CDR2 FQGTGA. The CDR3 contains 17 residues. J was trimmed by 0 bases and V by 4 bases; bases with no gene match: 4. The CDR3 nucleotides read TGTGCCAGCAGCTCCCTAGCGGGGGGGCTCTCCTACAATGAGCAGTTCTTC. Protein: CASSSLAGGLSYNEQFF.

A few counts support this clone. J is TRBJ2-1 and V is TRBV6-4; 8 nucleotides align to TRBD2. V lost 0 bases, J lost 6 bases, and 1 base stayed unmatched. Germline loops: CDR1 MRHNA, CDR2 SNTAGT. CDR3 size: 14 residues. The CDR3 loop reads CASSDSAGGNEQFF. CDR3 DNA: TGTGCCAGCAGTGACTCGGCGGGGGGCAATGAGCAGTTCTTC.

The chain combines TRBV10-3 with TRBJ2-3; no firm D call. The V gene's germline CDR1 is ENHRY and CDR2 SYGVKD. The CDR3 consists of 14 residues. The V and J ends lost 6 bases and 1 base respectively, with 11 bases between them. The CDR3 here is CAIRERSGTDTQYF. CDR3 DNA: TGTGCCATCAGGGAGCGTTCAGGCACAGATACGCAGTATTTT.

V is TRBV7-2 and J is TRBJ2-7; 8 nucleotides align to TRBD2. V lost 5 bases and J lost 2; bases outside the gene matches: 11. The V gene's germline CDR1 is SGHTA and CDR2 FQGNSA. The CDR3 extends over 16 amino acids. The CDR3 protein is CASSRIAGPTPYEQYF. The CDR3 nucleotides are TGTGCCAGCAGCCGGATAGCGGGGCCTACCCCCTACGAGCAGTACTTC.

CDR3 sequence: CASSRTGTSSYEQYF. The DNA for the CDR3 is TGTGCCAGCAGCCGGACCGGGACTAGCTCCTACGAGCAGTACTTC. The chain employs TRBV7-2 and TRBJ2-7; 8 nucleotides align to TRBD2. V lost 5 bases, J lost 0 bases, and 6 bases stayed unmatched. This CDR3 contains 15 residues. Germline loops: CDR1 SGHTA, CDR2 FQGNSA.

In this sample, this clone turned up a few times. This chain uses TRBV6-1 with TRBJ1-5, with TRBD1 as a possible D gene (6 bases). From germline, CDR1 is MNHNS and CDR2 SASEGT. The germline V and J ends were trimmed by 3 bases and 6 bases, with 12 bases remaining between them. There are 14 residues in the CDR3. CDR3 sequence: CASSDFRGVQPQHF. The CDR3 region has the DNA TGTGCCAGCAGTGATTTCAGGGGCGTTCAGCCCCAGCATTTT.

This chain uses TRBV7-9 with TRBJ2-7; 9 nucleotides agree with TRBD1. The junction had 3 bases not matched to a gene; V was cut back by 1 base and J by 2 bases. Germline V gene sequence: CDR1 SEHNR, CDR2 FQNEAQ (reference sequence). The CDR3 totals 15 residues. Here the CDR3 DNA reads TGTGCCAGCAGCTTAGAACGGGACAGGGCCTACGAGCAGTACTTC. It translates to CASSLERDRAYEQYF.

This chain connects TRBV10-3 to TRBJ2-1; TRBD2 aligns across 7 bases. V trimming: 4 bases; J trimming: 7 bases; junction bases outside the gene matches: 7. CDR1 and CDR2 from the germline V gene are ENHRY and SYGVKD. CDR3 length equals 14 residues. CDR3 sequence reads: CAISVSGGVNEQFF. The CDR3, as DNA: TGTGCCATCAGTGTTAGTGGGGGGGTTAATGAGCAGTTCTTC.

V and J are TRBV7-8 and TRBJ1-1; a possible D gene is TRBD1 (5 bases). CDR3 size: 16 residues. V lost 0 bases and J lost 1, with 12 bases in between. In germline, CDR1 is SGHVS, CDR2 FQNEAQ. In nucleotides, the CDR3 is TGTGCCAGCAGCTTAGCGCTCGGGGGAGGGAACACTGAAGCTTTCTTT. It is translated as CASSLALGGGNTEAFF.

This clone was observed a few times. The chain uses TRBV7-6 and TRBJ2-7, with D possibly being TRBD2 (7 bases). The CDR3 runs 15 residues. Trimming left V 3 bases short and J 4 bases short, with 16 bases between. Germline V gives CDR1 SGHVS, CDR2 FNYEAQ. Written as DNA, the CDR3 is TGTGCCAGCAGCTTGGGGGGGGCAGCCGAGTACGAGCAGTACTTC. Its translation: CASSLGGAAEYEQYF.

This clone was found once. The chain links TRBV5-4 to TRBJ2-7; 10 bases are shared with TRBD2. V was pared by 0 bases and J by 5 bases, with 5 bases of the junction left unmatched. CDR3 length equals 15 residues. Germline CDR1 and CDR2: SGHNT and YYREEE (reference sequence). In DNA form, the CDR3 reads TGTGCCAGCAGCTTGGTACCTAGCGGGGGCCACGAGCAGTACTTC. Its protein is CASSLVPSGGHEQYF.

This clone has just a few counts. J is TRBJ2-1 and V is TRBV11-2; no reliable D call. The CDR3 has 15 residues. The germline V gene encodes CDR1 SGHAT and CDR2 FQNNGV. V was trimmed by 2 bases and J by 5 bases, leaving 13 bases between them. The CDR3 coding sequence is TGTGCCAGCAGCTTAACAGCTATAATGGACAATGAGCAGTTCTTC. This encodes CASSLTAIMDNEQFF.

This clone was detected a few times. The conserved final phenylalanine or tryptophan is absent from the CDR3, which likely points to a read error. The limits of the CDR3 on the DNA are not certain, so only TCRdb's listed CDR3 is given. The CDR3 loop is CAARDREIEALV. The J gene is TRBJ1-1, the V gene TRBV30; TRBD1, the table's D call, was not compared with the DNA. From its first to its last residue, the CDR3 has 12 amino acids. From germline, CDR1 is GTSNPN and CDR2 SVGIG (reference sequence).